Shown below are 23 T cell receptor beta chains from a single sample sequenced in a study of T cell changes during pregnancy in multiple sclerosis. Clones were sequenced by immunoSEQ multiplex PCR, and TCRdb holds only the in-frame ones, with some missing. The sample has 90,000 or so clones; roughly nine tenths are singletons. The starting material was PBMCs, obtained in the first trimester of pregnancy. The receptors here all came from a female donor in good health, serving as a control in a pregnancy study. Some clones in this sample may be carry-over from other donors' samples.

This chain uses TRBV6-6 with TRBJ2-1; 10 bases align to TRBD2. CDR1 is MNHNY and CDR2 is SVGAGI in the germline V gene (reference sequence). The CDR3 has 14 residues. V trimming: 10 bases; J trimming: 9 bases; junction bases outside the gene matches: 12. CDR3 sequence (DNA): TGTGCCACCACCCTAAGCGGGAGGGCCTTTGAGCAGTTCTTC. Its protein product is CATTLSGRAFEQFF.

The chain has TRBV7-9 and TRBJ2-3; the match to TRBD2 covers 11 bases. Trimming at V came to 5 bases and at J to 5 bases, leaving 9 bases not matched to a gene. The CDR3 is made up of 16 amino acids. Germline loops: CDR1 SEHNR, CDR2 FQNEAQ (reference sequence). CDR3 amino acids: CASSLGTSGSLDTQYF. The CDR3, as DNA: TGTGCCAGCAGCCTGGGAACTAGCGGGAGTTTAGATACGCAGTATTTT.

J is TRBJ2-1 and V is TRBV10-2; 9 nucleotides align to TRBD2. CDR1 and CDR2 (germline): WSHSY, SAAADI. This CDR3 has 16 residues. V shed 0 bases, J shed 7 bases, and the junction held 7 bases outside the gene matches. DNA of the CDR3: TGCGCCAGCAGTGAGTCACCCAGCGGGGGGATGAATGAGCAGTTCTTC. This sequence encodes CASSESPSGGMNEQFF.

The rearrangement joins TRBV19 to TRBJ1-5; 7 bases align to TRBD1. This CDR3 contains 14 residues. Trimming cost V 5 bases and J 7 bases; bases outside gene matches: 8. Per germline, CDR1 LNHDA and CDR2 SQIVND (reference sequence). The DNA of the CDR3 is TGTGCCAGTAGTCCAAACAGGGGTGGCCAGCCCCAGCATTTT. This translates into CASSPNRGGQPQHF.

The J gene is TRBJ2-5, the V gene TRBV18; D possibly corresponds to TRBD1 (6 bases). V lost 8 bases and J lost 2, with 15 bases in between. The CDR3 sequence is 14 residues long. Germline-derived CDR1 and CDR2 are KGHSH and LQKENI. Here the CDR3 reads CASRRDTIQETQYF. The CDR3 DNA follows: TGTGCCAGCCGCCGGGACACGATACAAGAGACCCAGTACTTC.

This CDR3 is CASSLGDRVGYGYTF. CDR3 nucleotides: TGTGCCAGCAGCTTAGGTGACAGGGTGGGCTATGGCTACACCTTC. The chain joins TRBV7-9 to TRBJ1-2, with 7 bases lining up with TRBD1. Germline CDR1 reads SEHNR; CDR2 reads FQNEAQ (reference sequence). The CDR3 sequence is 15 residues long. Trimming at V came to 1 base and at J to 4 bases, leaving 6 bases not matched to a gene.

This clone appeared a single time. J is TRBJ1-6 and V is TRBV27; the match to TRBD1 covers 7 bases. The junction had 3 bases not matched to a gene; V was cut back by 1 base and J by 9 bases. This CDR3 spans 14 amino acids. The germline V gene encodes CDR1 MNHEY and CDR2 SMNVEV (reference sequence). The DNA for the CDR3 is TGTGCCAGCAGTTTATTACAGGGGAGTTCACCCCTCCACTTT. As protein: CASSLLQGSSPLHF.

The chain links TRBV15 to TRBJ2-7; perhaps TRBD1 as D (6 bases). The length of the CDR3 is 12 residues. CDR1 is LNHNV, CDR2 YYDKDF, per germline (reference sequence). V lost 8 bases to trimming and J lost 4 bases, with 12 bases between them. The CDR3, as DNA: TGTGCCACCTCGGGACACCTATACGAGCAGTACTTC. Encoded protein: CATSGHLYEQYF.

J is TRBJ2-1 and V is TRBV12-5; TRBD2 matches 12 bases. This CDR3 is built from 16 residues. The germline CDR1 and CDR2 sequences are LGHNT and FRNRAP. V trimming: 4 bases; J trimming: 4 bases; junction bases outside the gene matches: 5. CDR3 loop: CASGWDTSGRYNEQFF. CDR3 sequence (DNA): TGTGCTAGTGGTTGGGACACTAGCGGGAGGTACAATGAGCAGTTCTTC.

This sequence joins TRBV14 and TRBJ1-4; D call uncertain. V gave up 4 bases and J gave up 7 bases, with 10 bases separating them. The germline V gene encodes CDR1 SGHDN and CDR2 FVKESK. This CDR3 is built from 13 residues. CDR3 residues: CASSPRLREKLFF. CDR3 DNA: TGTGCCAGCAGCCCCAGGCTTCGTGAAAAACTGTTTTTT.

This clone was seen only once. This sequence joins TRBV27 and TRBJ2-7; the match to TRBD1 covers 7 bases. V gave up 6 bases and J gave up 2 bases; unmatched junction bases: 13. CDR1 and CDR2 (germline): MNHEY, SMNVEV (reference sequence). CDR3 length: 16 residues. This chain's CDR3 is CASSSTPDRPPYEQYF. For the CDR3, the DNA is TGTGCCAGCAGCTCAACCCCGGACAGGCCGCCCTACGAGCAGTACTTC.

The CDR3 nucleotides read TGTGCCAGCAGTTTGGGGGCCACGAACACTGAAGCTTTCTTT. Its translation: CASSLGATNTEAFF. The chain recombines TRBV28 with TRBJ1-1; weak D call: TRBD1 (6 bases). CDR3 size: 14 residues. Trimming shortened V by 3 bases and J by 1 base, and 9 bases separated the two germline ends. CDR1 is MDHEN and CDR2 is SYDVKM in the germline V gene.

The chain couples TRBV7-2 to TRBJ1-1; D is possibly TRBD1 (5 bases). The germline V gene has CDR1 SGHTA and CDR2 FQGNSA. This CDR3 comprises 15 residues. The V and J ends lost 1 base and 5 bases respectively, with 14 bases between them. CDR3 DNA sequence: TGTGCCAGCAGCTTAGTCGGATGGGGCGGTACTGAAGCTTTCTTT. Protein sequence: CASSLVGWGGTEAFF.

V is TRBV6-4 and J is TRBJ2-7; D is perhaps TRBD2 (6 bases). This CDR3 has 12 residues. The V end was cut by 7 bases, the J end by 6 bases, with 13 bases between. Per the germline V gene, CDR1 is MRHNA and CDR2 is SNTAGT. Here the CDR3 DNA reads TGTGCCAGCAACCCCGCGGGGAGCGAGCAGTACTTC. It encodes CASNPAGSEQYF.

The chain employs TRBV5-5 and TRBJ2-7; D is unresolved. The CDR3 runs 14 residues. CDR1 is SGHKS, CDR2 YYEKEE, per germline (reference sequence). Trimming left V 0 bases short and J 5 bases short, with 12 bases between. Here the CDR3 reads CASSLEVGLNEQYF. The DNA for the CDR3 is TGTGCCAGCAGCTTGGAAGTGGGCTTGAACGAGCAGTACTTC.

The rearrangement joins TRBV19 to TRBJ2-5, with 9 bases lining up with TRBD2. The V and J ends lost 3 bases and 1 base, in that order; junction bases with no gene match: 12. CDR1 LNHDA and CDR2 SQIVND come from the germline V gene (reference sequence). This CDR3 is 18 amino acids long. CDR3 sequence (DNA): TGTGCCAGTAGTATCGGGCTAGCGGGATCGGGCTTCCAAGAGACCCAGTACTTC. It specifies CASSIGLAGSGFQETQYF.

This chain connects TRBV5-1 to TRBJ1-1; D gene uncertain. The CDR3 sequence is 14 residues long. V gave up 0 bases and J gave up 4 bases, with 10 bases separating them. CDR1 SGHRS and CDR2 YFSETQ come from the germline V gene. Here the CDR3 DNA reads TGCGCCAGCAGCTTGGCTCCGGGGAGCACTGAAGCTTTCTTT. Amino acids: CASSLAPGSTEAFF.

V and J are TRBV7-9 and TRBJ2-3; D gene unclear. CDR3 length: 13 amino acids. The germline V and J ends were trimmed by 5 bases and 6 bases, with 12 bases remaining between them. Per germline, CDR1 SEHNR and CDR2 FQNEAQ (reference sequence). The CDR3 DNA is TGTGCCAGCAGCCCGCACACCCCCGATACGCAGTATTTT. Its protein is CASSPHTPDTQYF.

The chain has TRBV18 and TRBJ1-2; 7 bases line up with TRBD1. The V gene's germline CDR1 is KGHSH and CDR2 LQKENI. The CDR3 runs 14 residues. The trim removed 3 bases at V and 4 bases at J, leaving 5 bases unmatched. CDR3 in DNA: TGTGCCAGCTCACCGAGGGACAGACCCTATGGCTACACCTTC. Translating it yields CASSPRDRPYGYTF.

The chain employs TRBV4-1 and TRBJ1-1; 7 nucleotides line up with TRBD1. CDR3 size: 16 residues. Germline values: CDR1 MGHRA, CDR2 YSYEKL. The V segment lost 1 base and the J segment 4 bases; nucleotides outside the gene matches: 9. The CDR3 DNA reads TGCGCCAGCAGCCAAGCCGGGACAGTGGGGAGCACTGAAGCTTTCTTT. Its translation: CASSQAGTVGSTEAFF.

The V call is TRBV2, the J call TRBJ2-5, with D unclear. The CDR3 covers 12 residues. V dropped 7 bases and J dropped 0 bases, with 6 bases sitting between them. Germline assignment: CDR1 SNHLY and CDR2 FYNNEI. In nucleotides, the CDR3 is TGTGCCAGCACACAGTACCAAGAGACCCAGTACTTC. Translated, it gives CASTQYQETQYF.

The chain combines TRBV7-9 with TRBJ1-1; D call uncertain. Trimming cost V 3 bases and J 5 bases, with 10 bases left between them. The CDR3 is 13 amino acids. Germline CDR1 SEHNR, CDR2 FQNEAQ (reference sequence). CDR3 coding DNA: TGTGCCAGCAGCTTGGGGAGGGAAACTGAAGCTTTCTTT. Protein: CASSLGRETEAFF.

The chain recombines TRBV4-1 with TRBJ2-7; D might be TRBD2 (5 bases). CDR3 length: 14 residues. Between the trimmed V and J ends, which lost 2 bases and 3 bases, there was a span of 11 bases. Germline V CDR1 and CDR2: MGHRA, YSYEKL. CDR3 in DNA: TGCGCCAGCAGCCAAATAATGGGAGTCTACGAGCAGTACTTC. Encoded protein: CASSQIMGVYEQYF.